This section outlines one TCR beta chain sequence together with its context. V shed 3 bases and J 3 bases; nucleotides not matched to a gene: 2. This CDR3 is built from 12 residues. Germline CDR1 and CDR2: SQVTM and ANQGSEA. This sample is part of a study of blood T cell repertoires in COVID-19. Produced via immunoSEQ multiplex PCR; TCRdb's table is partial and in-frame only. The table lists approximately 99,000 clones, around 87% of them singletons, with 20% in the top ten. This clonotype was sampled from a human donor in a cohort sampled during active COVID-19. The source material was peripheral blood. The chain employs TRBV29-1 and TRBJ2-7; 7 bases are a match to TRBD1. CDR3 DNA: TGCAGCGTTGAGGGGACAGACTACGAGCAGTACTTC. Its protein is CSVEGTDYEQYF.